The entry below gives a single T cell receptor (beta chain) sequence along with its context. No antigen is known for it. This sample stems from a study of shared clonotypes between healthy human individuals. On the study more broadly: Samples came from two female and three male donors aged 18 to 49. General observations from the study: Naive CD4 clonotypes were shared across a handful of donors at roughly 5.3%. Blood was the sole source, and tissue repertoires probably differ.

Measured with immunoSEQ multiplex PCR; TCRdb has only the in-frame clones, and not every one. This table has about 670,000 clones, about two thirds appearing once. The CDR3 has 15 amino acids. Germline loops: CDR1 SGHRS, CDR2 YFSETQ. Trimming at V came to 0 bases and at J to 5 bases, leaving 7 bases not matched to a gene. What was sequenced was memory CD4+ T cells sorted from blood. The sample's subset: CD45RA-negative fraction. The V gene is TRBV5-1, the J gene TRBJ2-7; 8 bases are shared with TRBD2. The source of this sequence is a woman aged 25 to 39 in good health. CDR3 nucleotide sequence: TGCGCCAGCAGCTTGGGCCGGGAGGGCCTCGACGAGCAGTACTTC. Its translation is CASSLGREGLDEQYF.